This T cell receptor (beta chain) was identified in a study of control samples from healthy donors and cancer patients. The ends lost 5 bases at V and 8 bases at J; junction bases unmatched: 8. The germline V gene encodes CDR1 SEHNR and CDR2 FQNEAQ (reference sequence). The CDR3 runs 15 residues. The repertoire was sequenced with immunoSEQ multiplex PCR; TCRdb's copy has only in-frame clones and lacks some. Among 75,000 to 90,000 clones, 89% were seen once, and the ten largest hold roughly 6.7%. The sequenced material came from blood. The gene calls are TRBV7-9 and TRBJ2-1, with 11 bases lining up with TRBD2. The receptor comes from a man aged 50 or older in good health. As DNA, the CDR3 is TGTGCCAGCAGCATAATAGCGGGGGGGTCTGATGAGCAGTTCTTC. This gives the protein CASSIIAGGSDEQFF.